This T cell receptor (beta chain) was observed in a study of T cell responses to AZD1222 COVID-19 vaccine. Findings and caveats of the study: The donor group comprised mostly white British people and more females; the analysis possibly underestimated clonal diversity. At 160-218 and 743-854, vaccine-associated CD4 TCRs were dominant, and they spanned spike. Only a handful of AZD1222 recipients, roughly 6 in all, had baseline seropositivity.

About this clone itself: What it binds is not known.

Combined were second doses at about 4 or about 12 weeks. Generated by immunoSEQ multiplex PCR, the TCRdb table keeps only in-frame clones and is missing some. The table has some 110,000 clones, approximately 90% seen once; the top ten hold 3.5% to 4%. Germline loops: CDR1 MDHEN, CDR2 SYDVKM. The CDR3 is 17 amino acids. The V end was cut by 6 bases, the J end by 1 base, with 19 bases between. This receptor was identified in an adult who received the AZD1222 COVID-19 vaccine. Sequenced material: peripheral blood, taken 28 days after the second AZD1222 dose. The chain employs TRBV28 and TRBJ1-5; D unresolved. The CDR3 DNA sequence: TGTGCCAGCAGCCAAACGGCCCCCCTCAGGAGCAATCAGCCCCAGCATTTT. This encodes CASSQTAPLRSNQPQHF.